The 13 T cell receptor beta chains presented below share a single source sample, sequenced in a study of identical twins. TCRdb reanalysed the 5' RACE reads using MiXCR and keeps one entry per CDR3 protein. The repertoire holds hundreds of thousands of distinct CDR3 sequences, nearly 9.5% seen once, with 6% to 8.5% in the top ten. These data were likewise used in another study, on yellow fever vaccine responses in identical twins.

The source material was CD8+ T cells sorted from blood. Receptors were obtained from a woman between 18 and 29 years old in good health.

The V gene is TRBV29-1, the J gene TRBJ2-7; no firm D call. This CDR3 is 11 amino acids long. Germline V gene sequence: CDR1 SQVTM, CDR2 ANQGSEA. The V and J ends lost 6 bases and 3 bases respectively, with 9 bases between them. The CDR3 sequence is CSVKDDYEQYF. For the CDR3, the DNA is TGCAGCGTAAAGGACGACTACGAGCAGTACTTC.

In its sample, this clonotype was seen a few times. The V and J genes are TRBV18 and TRBJ2-2; D is ambiguous. The ends were cut back, 0 bases at V and 1 base at J, with 3 bases in the middle. This CDR3 region has 14 residues. Per germline, CDR1 KGHSH and CDR2 LQKENI. The CDR3 coding sequence is TGTGCCAGCTCACCACCTGGGAACACCGGGGAGCTGTTTTTT. Protein sequence: CASSPPGNTGELFF.

This clonotype was observed many times. The chain is built from TRBV7-3 and TRBJ2-1; perhaps TRBD2 as D (5 bases). V was clipped by 5 bases and J by 1 base, with 12 bases between them. The length of the CDR3 is 15 residues. Germline CDR1 is SGHTA and CDR2 is FQGTGA. The CDR3 is CASSPLEGSYNEQFF. The CDR3 DNA reads TGTGCCAGCAGCCCCCTCGAGGGATCCTACAATGAGCAGTTCTTC.

The chain links TRBV19 to TRBJ2-3; D call uncertain. CDR1 is LNHDA and CDR2 is SQIVND in the germline V gene (reference sequence). CDR3 length equals 14 residues. The V end lost 0 bases, the J end lost 6 bases, and 10 bases lay between the germline ends. The CDR3 bases are TGTGCCAGTAGTATAGACCCCCTGGGGGATACGCAGTATTTT. Protein product: CASSIDPLGDTQYF.

This clonotype was detected a few times. The chain carries TRBV4-3 and TRBJ2-1, with TRBD2 identical over 10 bases. The J segment lost 6 bases and the V segment lost 2 bases, leaving 10 bases of the junction unmatched. CDR1 is LGHNA, CDR2 YSLEER, per germline. This CDR3 has 17 residues. The CDR3 nucleotides are TGCGCCAGCAGCCAAACCCGAGCGGGAGGGCCTGGCAATGAGCAGTTCTTC. Protein: CASSQTRAGGPGNEQFF.

This clonotype was seen only a few times. V and J are TRBV30 and TRBJ2-1; D is possibly TRBD2 (5 bases). The CDR3 runs to 13 residues. Germline CDR1 is GTSNPN and CDR2 is SVGIG (reference sequence). Trimming shortened V by 4 bases and J by 3 bases, and 10 bases separated the two germline ends. CDR3 amino acids: CAWIIRDYNEQFF. The CDR3 DNA reads as TGTGCCTGGATAATCCGGGACTACAATGAGCAGTTCTTC.

The chain joins TRBV6-5 to TRBJ2-6; D unclear. The ends were cut back, 2 bases at V and 0 bases at J, with 5 bases in the middle. Germline V gives CDR1 MNHEY, CDR2 SVGAGI. This CDR3 has 15 residues. CDR3 DNA sequence: TGTGCCAGCAGTTACGTAAGCTCTGGGGCCAACGTCCTGACTTTC. Translating gives CASSYVSSGANVLTF.

The sample holds many counts of this clonotype. For the CDR3, the DNA is TGCAGTGCTAGTCCCTACCTATCCTTGGCAGTCGAAACCAAAAACATTCAGTACTTC. It yields the protein CSASPYLSLAVETKNIQYF. V gene TRBV20-1 combines with J gene TRBJ2-4; D is uncertain. There are 19 residues in the CDR3. V dropped 3 bases and J dropped 2 bases, with 26 bases sitting between them. Germline lookup yields CDR1 DFQATT and CDR2 SNEGSKA (reference sequence).

This clonotype was found many times. The CDR3 DNA sequence: TGTGCCAGCAGCTTAGAAGCGGGGGGGCTAATTGAGCAGTTCTTC. This translates into CASSLEAGGLIEQFF. The chain employs TRBV7-2 and TRBJ2-1; 10 bases map to TRBD2. The V and J ends lost 1 base and 9 bases, in that order; junction bases with no gene match: 6. Germline-derived CDR1 and CDR2 are SGHTA and FQGNSA. The length of the CDR3 is 15 residues.

This clonotype appeared many times. The rearrangement uses TRBV24-1 and TRBJ2-2; D might be TRBD2 (5 bases). V was shortened by 3 bases and J by 2 bases, with 12 bases between the two germline ends. This CDR3 contains 16 residues. The germline CDR1 and CDR2 sequences are KGHDR and SFDVKD. This chain's CDR3 is CATSDKTRRNTGELFF. In DNA form, the CDR3 reads TGTGCCACCAGTGATAAAACTAGGCGTAACACCGGGGAGCTGTTTTTT.

This clonotype was counted a few times. The rearrangement joins TRBV2 to TRBJ2-1; 13 nucleotides match TRBD2. Germline CDR1 is SNHLY and CDR2 is FYNNEI. This CDR3 has 20 residues. J gave up 1 base and V 1 base, and 10 bases lay outside the gene matches. The CDR3 loop is CASSEDIKTSGGNSYNEQFF. CDR3 nucleotides: TGTGCCAGCAGTGAAGACATTAAGACTAGCGGGGGGAATTCCTACAATGAGCAGTTCTTC.

The sample holds many counts of this clonotype. The J gene is TRBJ2-3, the V gene TRBV5-1, with 12 positions matching TRBD1. The trim removed 4 bases at V and 3 bases at J, leaving 6 bases unmatched. CDR3 length equals 16 residues. Per the germline V gene, CDR1 is SGHRS and CDR2 is YFSETQ. The chain's CDR3 is CASSEGQGARTDTQYF. The CDR3 bases are TGCGCCAGCAGCGAGGGACAGGGGGCAAGGACAGATACGCAGTATTTT.

This clonotype is a singleton in its sample. Its ends do not fully match the called genes, so a read error is possible. This chain uses TRBV11-2 with TRBJ2-1; D is unresolved. This CDR3 has 16 amino acids. CDR1 is SGHAT, CDR2 FQNNGV, per germline. The CDR3 DNA sequence: TGTGCCAGCAGCTTAGATCTCAGAAATGCTCTCAATGAGCTGTTCTTC. Translating it yields CASSLDLRNALNELFF.